The next 3 T cell receptor beta chains were all read from a single sample in a study of cytomegalovirus exposure and HLA in healthy donors. Researchers ran the PCR with 60 Vbeta and 13 Jbeta primers. TCRdb's copy holds only in-frame clones and misses some; the assay was immunoSEQ multiplex PCR. The sample shows some 100,000 clones, approximately 79% of them seen only once. The sequenced material came from PBMCs. The receptors stem from a middle-aged man in good health and CMV-seropositive.

CDR3 nucleotide sequence: TGTGCCAGCAGTGAGCGAGACAGGGGGCCATACACCATATATTTT. Protein: CASSERDRGPYTIYF. V and J are TRBV6-1 and TRBJ1-3; TRBD1 matches 10 bases. The CDR3 is 15 residues long. With 3 bases clipped from V and 8 bases from J, the junction kept 7 bases outside the gene matches. Germline V gene data show CDR1 as MNHNS and CDR2 as SASEGT.

The rearrangement links TRBV12-5 to TRBJ2-1; 7 bases are a match to TRBD1. The trim removed 2 bases at V and 4 bases at J, leaving 11 bases unmatched. The CDR3 totals 17 residues. Germline V gene sequence: CDR1 LGHNT, CDR2 FRNRAP. CDR3 in amino acids: CASGLPTRGILYNEQFF. Written as DNA, the CDR3 is TGTGCTAGTGGTTTGCCAACCAGGGGGATCCTTTACAATGAGCAGTTCTTC.

The V and J genes are TRBV5-6 and TRBJ1-3, with TRBD1 matching 8 bases. The V gene end was trimmed by 3 bases and the J gene end by 3 bases; junction bases not matched to a gene: 2. This CDR3 spans 14 amino acids. Germline V gives CDR1 SGHDT, CDR2 YYEEEE. The CDR3 sequence: CASSSTGDGNTIYF. As DNA, the CDR3 is TGTGCCAGCAGCTCGACAGGGGATGGAAACACCATATATTTT. Combining the CDR3 with reference TRBV5-6 and TRBJ1-3 gives the whole variable domain DAGVTQSPTHLIKTRGQQVTLRCSPKSGHDTVSWYQQALGQGPQFIFQYYEEEERQRGNFPDRFSGHQFPNYSSELNVNALLLGDSALYLCASSSTGDGNTIYFGEGSWLTVV.